The 26 T cell receptor beta chains below come from one sample, sequenced in a study of CD8+ T cells in alopecia areata. In each case, RNA was isolated and then reverse transcribed into cDNA as the sequencing template. The assay was immunoSEQ multiplex PCR, and TCRdb's table has in-frame clones only and misses some. The table lists more than 110,000 clones, roughly 50% of them singletons. The sample here was CD4+ T cells sorted from blood, taken at week 0. The receptor source for this set is a human donor with alopecia areata.

This chain joins TRBV6-5 and TRBJ1-6; D perhaps matches TRBD1 (6 bases). The V gene's germline CDR1 is MNHEY and CDR2 SVGAGI. The CDR3 totals 14 residues. Deletions cut 5 bases from V and 8 bases from J, with 13 bases between. The CDR3 DNA sequence: TGTGCCAGCAGTGAGGACAGTATGGATTCACCCCTCCACTTT. Protein product: CASSEDSMDSPLHF.

J is TRBJ2-1 and V is TRBV4-2; D gene uncertain. V lost 0 bases and J lost 4, with 4 bases in between. The CDR3 length is 13 residues. Germline lookup yields CDR1 LGHNA and CDR2 YNFKEQ. The CDR3 spells CASSQDGYNEQFF. The CDR3 DNA reads as TGTGCCAGCAGCCAAGATGGATACAATGAGCAGTTCTTC.

This chain connects TRBV9 to TRBJ2-1, with a tentative D call TRBD2 (6 bases). The CDR3 is 13 amino acids. V lost 3 bases and J lost 5, with 9 bases in between. Germline-derived CDR1 and CDR2 are SGDLS and YYNGEE. The CDR3: CASSGSGDNEQFF. The CDR3 DNA is TGTGCCAGCAGCGGGTCGGGGGACAATGAGCAGTTCTTC. The full variable domain, its missing parts supplied by reference TRBV9 and TRBJ2-1, is DSGVTQTPKHLITATGQRVTLRCSPRSGDLSVYWYQQSLDQGLQFLIQYYNGEERAKGNILERFSAQQFPDLHSELNLSSLELGDSALYFCASSGSGDNEQFFGPGTRLTVL.

Concerning this clone: Other DNA sequences within the sample encode an identical CDR3. The chain employs TRBV7-2 and TRBJ2-5; D gene ambiguous. Germline V gives CDR1 SGHTA, CDR2 FQGNSA. V dropped 3 bases and J dropped 0 bases, with 5 bases sitting between them. CDR3 length: 13 residues. The CDR3 reads CASSLGYQETQYF. The CDR3, as DNA: TGTGCCAGCAGCTTGGGGTACCAAGAGACCCAGTACTTC.

The sample holds a few counts of this clone. The chain combines TRBV27 with TRBJ1-1; TRBD1 is a possible D gene (5 bases). The CDR3 runs to 12 residues. Per germline, CDR1 MNHEY and CDR2 SMNVEV (reference sequence). V lost 3 bases and J lost 7, with 9 bases in between. This chain's CDR3 is CASSFLDSEAFF. CDR3 bases: TGTGCCAGCAGTTTTTTAGACAGTGAAGCTTTCTTT.

The V and J genes are TRBV6-6 and TRBJ2-3; perhaps TRBD2 as D (6 bases). Germline assignment: CDR1 MNHNY and CDR2 SVGAGI (reference sequence). The V gene lost 5 bases and the J gene lost 1 base, with 13 bases spanning the gap. The CDR3 length is 15 residues. The CDR3 DNA reads TGTGCCAGCAGTCCCGGGACTTTCCGCACAGATACGCAGTATTTT. Amino acids: CASSPGTFRTDTQYF.

The chain is built from TRBV14 and TRBJ1-1; D gene ambiguous. CDR1 is SGHDN and CDR2 is FVKESK in the germline V gene. The CDR3 is 14 residues long. Trimming took off 0 bases at V and 6 bases at J, with 11 bases between the two ends. The CDR3 DNA is TGTGCCAGCAGCCAAGATTCTTGGCCGTCTGAAGCTTTCTTT. It yields the protein CASSQDSWPSEAFF.

This clone showed up just a few times. The rearrangement links TRBV7-2 to TRBJ2-7; the D is unclear. The CDR3 is 13 amino acids. Trimming pared 4 bases from V and 0 bases from J, leaving 7 bases between. Germline assignment: CDR1 SGHTA and CDR2 FQGNSA. CDR3 nucleotide sequence: TGTGCCAGCAGCTCTCACCTCTCCTACGAGCAGTACTTC. This sequence encodes CASSSHLSYEQYF.

J is TRBJ2-5 and V is TRBV7-9; a weak D match, TRBD2 (6 bases). Germline CDR1 SEHNR, CDR2 FQNEAQ (reference sequence). The CDR3 covers 14 residues. The V and J ends lost 5 bases and 2 bases respectively, with 12 bases between them. The CDR3 reads CASSPGGTQETQYF. As DNA, the CDR3 is TGTGCCAGCAGCCCTGGGGGGACTCAAGAGACCCAGTACTTC.

The V and J genes are TRBV2 and TRBJ2-4, with D unclear. This CDR3 spans 11 amino acids. Trimming stripped 9 bases from V and 5 bases from J, with 8 bases between. Germline-derived CDR1 and CDR2 are SNHLY and FYNNEI. CDR3 bases: TGTGCCAGTAACTTGGAAAACATTCAGTACTTC. Residues: CASNLENIQYF.

This clone was counted only a few times. J is TRBJ2-7 and V is TRBV29-1; D might be TRBD1 (6 bases). Germline CDR1 and CDR2: SQVTM and ANQGSEA. The ends were cut back, 6 bases at V and 5 bases at J, with 17 bases in the middle. There are 13 residues in the CDR3. The CDR3 DNA follows: TGCAGCGTGCAGGGGATCTACGGACACGAGCAGTACTTC. Amino acids: CSVQGIYGHEQYF.

The rearrangement uses TRBV5-4 and TRBJ2-3; TRBD2 matches at 8 bases. This CDR3 region has 15 residues. CDR1 SGHNT and CDR2 YYREEE come from the germline V gene (reference sequence). The J segment lost 0 bases and the V segment lost 4 bases, leaving 4 bases of the junction unmatched. This CDR3 reads CASSRGGTSTDTQYF. The DNA for the CDR3 is TGTGCCAGCAGCCGCGGGGGGACTAGCACAGATACGCAGTATTTT.

The chain uses TRBV18 and TRBJ2-3; maybe TRBD1 (5 bases). Trimming cost V 3 bases and J 5 bases, with 15 bases left between them. CDR3 length: 15 amino acids. CDR1 is KGHSH and CDR2 is LQKENI in the germline V gene. The CDR3 coding sequence is TGTGCCAGCTCACCCCGATTCCAGGGCGGAGATACGCAGTATTTT. Translated: CASSPRFQGGDTQYF.

The chain couples TRBV2 to TRBJ2-5; 8 bases align to TRBD1. The CDR3 length is 13 residues. V lost 5 bases, J lost 9 bases, and 8 bases stayed unmatched. Germline assignment: CDR1 SNHLY and CDR2 FYNNEI. The CDR3, as DNA: TGTGCCAGCAGTTCAGGGGGCTCAGGGGCCCAGTACTTC. Its protein product is CASSSGGSGAQYF.

V is TRBV27 and J is TRBJ1-6; 7 bases agree with TRBD1. V was pared by 8 bases and J by 4 bases, with 5 bases of the junction left unmatched. The CDR3 is 14 residues long. Germline CDR1 and CDR2: MNHEY and SMNVEV (reference sequence). CDR3 residues: CASLPTGYNSPLHF. The CDR3 DNA reads TGTGCCAGCCTTCCGACAGGGTATAATTCACCCCTCCACTTT.

This chain links TRBV5-1 with TRBJ2-7; 7 bases match TRBD1. The germline gives CDR1 SGHRS, CDR2 YFSETQ. J gave up 3 bases and V 4 bases, and 10 bases lay outside the gene matches. The CDR3 runs to 15 residues. CDR3 in amino acids: CASSGQTGSIYEQYF. Here the CDR3 DNA reads TGCGCCAGCAGCGGCCAGACAGGGTCGATCTACGAGCAGTACTTC. Full variable domain (missing parts from reference TRBV5-1 and TRBJ2-7): KAGVTQTPRYLIKTRGQQVTLSCSPISGHRSVSWYQQTPGQGLQFLFEYFSETQRNKGNFPGRFSGRQFSNSRSEMNVSTLELGDSALYLCASSGQTGSIYEQYFGPGTRLTVT.

The chain joins TRBV4-2 to TRBJ2-7; D may match TRBD1 or TRBD2 (5 bases each). The CDR3 extends over 13 amino acids. Per germline, CDR1 LGHNA and CDR2 YNFKEQ. Trimming shortened V by 5 bases and J by 2 bases, and 10 bases separated the two germline ends. The CDR3 here is CASSFGTTYEQYF. Written as DNA, the CDR3 is TGTGCCAGCAGCTTCGGGACCACCTACGAGCAGTACTTC.

The CDR3 nucleotides are TGTGCCACCGGCCGCGAGGTGGATGAGCAGTTCTTC. This codes for CATGREVDEQFF. The V call is TRBV2, the J call TRBJ2-1; D gene uncertain. Germline V gene sequence: CDR1 SNHLY, CDR2 FYNNEI. Trimming removed 10 bases at V and 8 bases at J, with 15 bases between. The CDR3 totals 12 residues.

This rearrangement joins TRBV29-1 to TRBJ2-3; maybe TRBD2 (5 bases). Per germline, CDR1 SQVTM and CDR2 ANQGSEA. V was trimmed by 6 bases and J by 7 bases, leaving 14 bases between them. This CDR3 comprises 12 residues. The CDR3 DNA follows: TGCAGCGTCGGACTGTCACTTTATACGCAGTATTTT. Its translation is CSVGLSLYTQYF.

This clone occurred a few times. The V and J genes are TRBV7-8 and TRBJ2-1; D is possibly TRBD1 or TRBD2 (7 bases each). The germline CDR1 and CDR2 sequences are SGHVS and FQNEAQ. The CDR3 sequence is 17 residues long. Trimming stripped 2 bases from V and 1 base from J, with 15 bases between. Here the CDR3 DNA reads TGTGCCAGCAGCTTACGCAGGGAGGGGGCTTCCTACAATGAGCAGTTCTTC. Its protein is CASSLRREGASYNEQFF.

The V call is TRBV2, the J call TRBJ2-2, with TRBD1 as a possible D gene (6 bases). V shed 7 bases and J shed 7 bases, with 13 bases lying between them. Germline-derived CDR1 and CDR2 are SNHLY and FYNNEI. The length of the CDR3 is 13 residues. CDR3 protein: CASIRDNGGELFF. CDR3 coding DNA: TGTGCCAGCATTAGGGACAATGGCGGGGAGCTGTTTTTT.

In this sample, this clone turned up a few times. This chain uses TRBV4-3 with TRBJ2-2; TRBD1 is a possible D gene (5 bases). Germline lookup yields CDR1 LGHNA and CDR2 YSLEER. The ends were cut back, 0 bases at V and 3 bases at J, with 11 bases in the middle. CDR3 length: 16 amino acids. The CDR3 bases are TGCGCCAGCAGCCAAGAACCCAGGGCGGACACCGGGGAGCTGTTTTTT. This sequence encodes CASSQEPRADTGELFF.

The gene calls are TRBV6-5 and TRBJ2-1; perhaps TRBD2 as D (5 bases). The germline V gene encodes CDR1 MNHEY and CDR2 SVGAGI. The CDR3 covers 11 residues. V lost 10 bases, J lost 10 bases, and 14 bases lay in between. CDR3 in amino acids: CATKGLTEQFF. In DNA form, the CDR3 reads TGTGCCACCAAAGGACTGACGGAGCAGTTCTTC.

CDR3 nucleotide sequence: TGTGCCAGCAGCCAAGATAGGGAAGTCACAGATACGCAGTATTTT. Its translation is CASSQDREVTDTQYF. The chain couples TRBV4-2 to TRBJ2-3; D is undetermined. This CDR3 is 15 amino acids long. Germline V gives CDR1 LGHNA, CDR2 YNFKEQ. The ends were cut back, 0 bases at V and 2 bases at J, with 9 bases in the middle.

The rearrangement links TRBV9 to TRBJ2-7, with D hard to call. The V end was cut by 0 bases, the J end by 2 bases, with 9 bases between. The CDR3 is made up of 14 amino acids. The germline V gene has CDR1 SGDLS and CDR2 YYNGEE. The CDR3 DNA follows: TGTGCCAGCAGCGTAGGGAGAGCTACCTACGAGCAGTACTTC. This gives the protein CASSVGRATYEQYF. The whole variable domain, filled in from reference TRBV9 and TRBJ2-7, reads DSGVTQTPKHLITATGQRVTLRCSPRSGDLSVYWYQQSLDQGLQFLIQYYNGEERAKGNILERFSAQQFPDLHSELNLSSLELGDSALYFCASSVGRATYEQYFGPGTRLTVT.

This chain joins TRBV4-3 and TRBJ2-3; 7 positions agree with TRBD2. V trimming: 0 bases; J trimming: 5 bases; junction bases outside the gene matches: 5. This CDR3 is built from 15 residues. Germline V gene data show CDR1 as LGHNA and CDR2 as YSLEER. Written as DNA, the CDR3 is TGCGCCAGCAGCCAAGATCGGCTAGCGGTAGATACGCAGTATTTT. Encoded protein: CASSQDRLAVDTQYF.